Presented here are 3 T cell receptor beta chains from one specimen sequenced in a study of blood T cell repertoires in COVID-19. Libraries were prepared by immunoSEQ multiplex PCR; TCRdb keeps only in-frame clonotypes and omits some of them. The table includes about 68,000 clones, 80% to 90% detected once. The specimen was peripheral blood. The receptor source for this set is a woman in her fifties or sixties with acute or convalescent COVID-19.

The chain is built from TRBV24-1 and TRBJ1-2, with D perhaps matching TRBD1 (5 bases). The V and J ends lost 7 bases and 4 bases respectively, with 12 bases between them. Looked up from germline, CDR1 is KGHDR and CDR2 is SFDVKD. This CDR3 has 13 amino acids. CDR3 nucleotides: TGTGCCACCAGACAGGATGATGGCTATGGCTACACCTTC. This gives the protein CATRQDDGYGYTF.

The rearrangement joins TRBV20-1 to TRBJ1-1; D unresolved. The CDR3 contains 9 residues. Trimming cost V 5 bases and J 12 bases, with 10 bases left between them. The germline gives CDR1 DFQATT, CDR2 SNEGSKA (reference sequence). CDR3 DNA sequence: TGCAGTGCTGGGCCTCGGTCTTTCTTT. Protein sequence: CSAGPRSFF.

This chain uses TRBV3-1 (or the pseudogene TRBV3-2) with TRBJ1-2; 12 bases align to TRBD1. After removal of 4 bases from V and 2 bases from J, the junction contained 11 bases not matched to a gene. CDR1 LGHDT and CDR2 YNNKEL come from the germline V gene (reference sequence). This CDR3 spans 18 amino acids. CDR3: CASSRSPGDRGRNYGYTF. The CDR3 DNA reads TGTGCCAGCAGCCGCAGCCCCGGGGACAGGGGGCGGAACTATGGCTACACCTTC.